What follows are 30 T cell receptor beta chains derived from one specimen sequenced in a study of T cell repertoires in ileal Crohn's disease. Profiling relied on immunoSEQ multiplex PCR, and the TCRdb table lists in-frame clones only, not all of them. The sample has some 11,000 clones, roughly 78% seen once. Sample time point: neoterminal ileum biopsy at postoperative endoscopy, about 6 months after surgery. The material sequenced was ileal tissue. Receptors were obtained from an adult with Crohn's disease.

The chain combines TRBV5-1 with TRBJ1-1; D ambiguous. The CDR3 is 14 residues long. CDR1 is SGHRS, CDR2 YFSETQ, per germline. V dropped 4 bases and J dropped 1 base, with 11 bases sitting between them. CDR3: CASSEDGGNTEAFF. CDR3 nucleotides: TGCGCCAGCAGCGAGGACGGAGGGAACACTGAAGCTTTCTTT.

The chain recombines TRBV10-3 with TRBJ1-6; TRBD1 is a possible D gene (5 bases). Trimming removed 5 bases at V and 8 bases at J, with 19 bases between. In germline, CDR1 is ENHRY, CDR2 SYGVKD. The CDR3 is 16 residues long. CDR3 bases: TGTGCCATCAGTTCCAAAGTAGGGGCGAAGGATTCACCCCTCCACTTT. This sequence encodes CAISSKVGAKDSPLHF.

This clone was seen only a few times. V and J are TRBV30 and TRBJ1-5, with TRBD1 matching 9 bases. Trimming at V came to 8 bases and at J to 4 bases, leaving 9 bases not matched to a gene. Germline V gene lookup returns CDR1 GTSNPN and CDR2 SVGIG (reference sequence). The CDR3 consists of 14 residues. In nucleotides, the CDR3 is TGTGCCGCGCTGTCCGGGACAGGGAATCAGCCCCAGCATTTT. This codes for CAALSGTGNQPQHF.

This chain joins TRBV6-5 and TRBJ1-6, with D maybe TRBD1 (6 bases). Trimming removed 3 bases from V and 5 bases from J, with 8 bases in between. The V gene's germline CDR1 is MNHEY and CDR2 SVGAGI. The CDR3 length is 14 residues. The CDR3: CASSYWTDNSPLHF. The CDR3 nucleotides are TGTGCCAGCAGTTATTGGACAGATAATTCACCCCTCCACTTT.

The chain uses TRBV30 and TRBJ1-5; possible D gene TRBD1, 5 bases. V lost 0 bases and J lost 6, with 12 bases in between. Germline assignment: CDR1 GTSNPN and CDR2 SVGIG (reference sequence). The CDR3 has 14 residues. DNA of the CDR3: TGTGCCTGGAGTGTCGCAGGGATCGCTCAGCCCCAGCATTTT. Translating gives CAWSVAGIAQPQHF.

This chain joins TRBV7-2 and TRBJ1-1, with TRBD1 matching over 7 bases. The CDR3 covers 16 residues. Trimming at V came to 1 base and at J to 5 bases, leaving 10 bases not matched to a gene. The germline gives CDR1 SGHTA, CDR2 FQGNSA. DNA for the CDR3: TGTGCCAGCAGCTTAGGTTCGACAGGGCTGGGAACTGAAGCTTTCTTT. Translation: CASSLGSTGLGTEAFF.

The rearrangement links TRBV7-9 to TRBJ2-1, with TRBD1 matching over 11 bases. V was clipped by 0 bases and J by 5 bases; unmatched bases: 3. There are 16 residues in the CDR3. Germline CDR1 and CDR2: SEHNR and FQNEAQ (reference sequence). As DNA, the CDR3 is TGTGCCAGCAGCTTAGCGCCGGGACAGGGGGACAATGAGCAGTTCTTC. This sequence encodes CASSLAPGQGDNEQFF.

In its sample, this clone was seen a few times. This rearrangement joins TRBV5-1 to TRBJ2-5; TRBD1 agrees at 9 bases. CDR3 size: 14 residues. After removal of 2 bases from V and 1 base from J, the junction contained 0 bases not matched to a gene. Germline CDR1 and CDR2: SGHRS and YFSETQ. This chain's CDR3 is CASSLQGAQETQYF. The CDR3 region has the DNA TGCGCCAGCAGCTTACAGGGGGCCCAAGAGACCCAGTACTTC.

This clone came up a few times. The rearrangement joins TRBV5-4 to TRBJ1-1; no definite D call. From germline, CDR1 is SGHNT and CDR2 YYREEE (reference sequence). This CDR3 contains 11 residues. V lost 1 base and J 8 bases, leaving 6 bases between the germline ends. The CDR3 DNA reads TGTGCCAGCAGCTTGACAGTAGAAGCTTTCTTT. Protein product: CASSLTVEAFF.

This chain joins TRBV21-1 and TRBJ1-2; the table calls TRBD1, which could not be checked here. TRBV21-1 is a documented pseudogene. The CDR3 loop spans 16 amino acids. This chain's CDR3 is CASSNRGDRRDYGYTF. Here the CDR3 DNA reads TGTGCCAGCAGCAACAGAGGAGACAGAAGAGACTATGGCTACACCTTC.

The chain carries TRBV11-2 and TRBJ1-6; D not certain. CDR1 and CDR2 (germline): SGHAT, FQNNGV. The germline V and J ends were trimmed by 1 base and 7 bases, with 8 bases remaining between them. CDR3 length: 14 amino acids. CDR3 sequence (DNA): TGTGCCAGCAGCTTAGTCCCAGCGAATTCACCCCTCCACTTT. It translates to CASSLVPANSPLHF.

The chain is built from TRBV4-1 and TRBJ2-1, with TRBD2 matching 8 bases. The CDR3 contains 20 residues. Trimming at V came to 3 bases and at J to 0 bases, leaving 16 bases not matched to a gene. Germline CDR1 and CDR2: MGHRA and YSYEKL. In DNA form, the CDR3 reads TGCGCCAGCAGCCAGAAAGGGGGAGCGGGGGAGATAAGCTCCTACAATGAGCAGTTCTTC. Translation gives CASSQKGGAGEISSYNEQFF.

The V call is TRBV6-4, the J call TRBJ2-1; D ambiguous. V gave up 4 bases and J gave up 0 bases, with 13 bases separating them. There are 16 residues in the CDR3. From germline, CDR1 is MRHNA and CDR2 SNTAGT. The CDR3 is CASSVEGASSYNEQFF. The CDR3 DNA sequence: TGTGCCAGCAGTGTCGAAGGTGCTAGCTCCTACAATGAGCAGTTCTTC.

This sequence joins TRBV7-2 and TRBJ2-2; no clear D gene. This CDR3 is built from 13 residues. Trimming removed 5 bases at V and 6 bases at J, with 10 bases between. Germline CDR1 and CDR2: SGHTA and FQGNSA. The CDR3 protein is CASSPRSAGELFF. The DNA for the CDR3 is TGTGCCAGCAGCCCCCGGTCGGCCGGGGAGCTGTTTTTT.

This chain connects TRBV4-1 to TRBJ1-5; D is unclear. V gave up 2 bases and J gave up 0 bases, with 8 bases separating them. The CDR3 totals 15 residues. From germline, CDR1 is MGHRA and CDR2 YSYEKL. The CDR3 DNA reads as TGCGCCAGCAGCCAACGCCTAGATAGCAATCAGCCCCAGCATTTT. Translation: CASSQRLDSNQPQHF.

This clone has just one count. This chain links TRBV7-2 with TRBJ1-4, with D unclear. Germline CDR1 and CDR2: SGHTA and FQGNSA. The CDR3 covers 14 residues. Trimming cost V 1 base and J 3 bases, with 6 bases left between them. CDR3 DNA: TGTGCCAGCAGCTTAGGGCAAGCTAATGAAAAACTGTTTTTT. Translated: CASSLGQANEKLFF.

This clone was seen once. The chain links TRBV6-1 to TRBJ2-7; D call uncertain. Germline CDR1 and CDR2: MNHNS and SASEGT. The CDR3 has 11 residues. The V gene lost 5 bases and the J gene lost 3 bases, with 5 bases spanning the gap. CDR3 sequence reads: CASSYNYEQYF. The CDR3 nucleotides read TGTGCCAGCAGTTATAACTACGAGCAGTACTTC.

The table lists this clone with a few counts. In nucleotides, the CDR3 is TGTGCCAGCAGCACCGGGACAGATTACCTATCACCCCTCCACTTT. Translation: CASSTGTDYLSPLHF. The rearrangement uses TRBV6-1 and TRBJ1-6; 7 nucleotides align to TRBD1. The germline CDR1 and CDR2 sequences are MNHNS and SASEGT. V was pared by 6 bases and J by 10 bases, with 12 bases of the junction left unmatched. This CDR3 has 15 residues.

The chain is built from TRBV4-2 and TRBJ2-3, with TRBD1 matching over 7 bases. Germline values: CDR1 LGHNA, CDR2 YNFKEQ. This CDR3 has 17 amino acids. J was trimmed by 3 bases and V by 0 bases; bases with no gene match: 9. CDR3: CASSQDPGQVKTDTQYF. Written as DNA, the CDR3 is TGTGCCAGCAGCCAAGACCCCGGACAGGTCAAAACAGATACGCAGTATTTT.

The CDR3 loop reads CASSRRLGAEAFF. DNA of the CDR3: TGTGCCAGCAGCCGCCGACTCGGGGCTGAAGCTTTCTTT. The J gene is TRBJ1-1, the V gene TRBV7-9; D is unresolved. The length of the CDR3 is 13 residues. Per the germline V gene, CDR1 is SEHNR and CDR2 is FQNEAQ (reference sequence). Trimming shortened V by 5 bases and J by 6 bases, and 13 bases separated the two germline ends.

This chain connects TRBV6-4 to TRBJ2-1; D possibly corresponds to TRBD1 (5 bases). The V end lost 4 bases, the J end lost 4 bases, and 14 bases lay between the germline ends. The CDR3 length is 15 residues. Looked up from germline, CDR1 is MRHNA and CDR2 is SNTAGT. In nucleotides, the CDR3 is TGTGCCAGCAGTGCCCAGGACACGACATACAATGAGCAGTTCTTC. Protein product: CASSAQDTTYNEQFF.

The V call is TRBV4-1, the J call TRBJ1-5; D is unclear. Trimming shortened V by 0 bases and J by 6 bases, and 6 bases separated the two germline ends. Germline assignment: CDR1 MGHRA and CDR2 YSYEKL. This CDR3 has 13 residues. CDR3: CASSQEATQPQHF. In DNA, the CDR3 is TGCGCCAGCAGCCAAGAAGCGACTCAGCCCCAGCATTTT.

CDR3 sequence reads: CASSYSAASYGYTF. The DNA of the CDR3 is TGTGCCAGCAGTTACTCGGCAGCGAGCTATGGCTACACCTTC. The chain carries TRBV6-6 and TRBJ1-2; the D is unclear. V lost 0 bases and J 4 bases, leaving 9 bases between the germline ends. This CDR3 spans 14 amino acids. The germline V gene encodes CDR1 MNHNY and CDR2 SVGAGI (reference sequence).

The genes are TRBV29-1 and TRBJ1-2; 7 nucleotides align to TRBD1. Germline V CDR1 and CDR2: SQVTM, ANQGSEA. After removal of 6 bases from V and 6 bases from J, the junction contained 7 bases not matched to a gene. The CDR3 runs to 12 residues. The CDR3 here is CSVKQGSHGYTF. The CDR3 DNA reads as TGCAGCGTAAAACAGGGGTCTCATGGCTACACCTTC.

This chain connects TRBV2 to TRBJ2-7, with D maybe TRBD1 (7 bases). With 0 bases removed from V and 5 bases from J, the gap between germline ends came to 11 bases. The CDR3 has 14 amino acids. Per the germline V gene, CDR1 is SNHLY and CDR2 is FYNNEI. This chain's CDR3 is CASSEAGGGDEQYF. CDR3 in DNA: TGTGCCAGCAGTGAAGCAGGGGGCGGGGACGAGCAGTACTTC.

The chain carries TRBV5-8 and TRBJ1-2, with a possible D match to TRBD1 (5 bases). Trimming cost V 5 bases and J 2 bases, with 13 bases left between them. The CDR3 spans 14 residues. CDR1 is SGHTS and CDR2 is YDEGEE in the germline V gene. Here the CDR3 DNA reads TGTGCCAGCAGGGGCCCCGGGGGGAACTATGGCTACACCTTC. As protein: CASRGPGGNYGYTF.

CDR3 loop: CAWNTGFYGYTF. In DNA, the CDR3 is TGTGCCTGGAACACAGGGTTCTATGGCTACACCTTC. This chain connects TRBV30 to TRBJ1-2; perhaps TRBD1 as D (6 bases). The CDR3 totals 12 residues. The germline V gene has CDR1 GTSNPN and CDR2 SVGIG (reference sequence). V lost 4 bases and J 4 bases, leaving 10 bases between the germline ends.

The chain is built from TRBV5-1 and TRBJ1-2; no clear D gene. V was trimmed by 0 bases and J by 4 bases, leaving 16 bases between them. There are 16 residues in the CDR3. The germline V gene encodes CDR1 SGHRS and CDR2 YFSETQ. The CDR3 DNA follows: TGCGCCAGCAGCTTGGCCAATGTGGCGGGTGGCTATGGCTACACCTTC. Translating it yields CASSLANVAGGYGYTF.

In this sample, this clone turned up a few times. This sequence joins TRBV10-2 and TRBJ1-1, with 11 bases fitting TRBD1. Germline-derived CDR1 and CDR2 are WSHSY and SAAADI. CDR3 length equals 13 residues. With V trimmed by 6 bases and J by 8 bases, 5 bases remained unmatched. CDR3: CASSGTGGTEAFF. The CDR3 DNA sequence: TGCGCCAGCAGCGGGACAGGGGGTACCGAAGCTTTCTTT.

The chain's CDR3 is CASRGSGELFF. CDR3 DNA sequence: TGCGCCAGCAGAGGGAGCGGGGAGCTGTTTTTT. The rearrangement uses TRBV4-1 and TRBJ2-2; TRBD2 might be the D (5 bases). Germline V gene data show CDR1 as MGHRA and CDR2 as YSYEKL. V was trimmed by 6 bases and J by 7 bases, leaving 6 bases between them. The CDR3 has 11 residues.